In this sample, the clone carrying this T cell receptor beta chain turned up many times. Germline V lookup: CDR1 SGHNT, CDR2 YENEEA. With V trimmed by 1 base and J by 4 bases, 8 bases remained unmatched. CDR3 size: 18 residues. This record belongs to a study of regulatory T cells in long-lasting Graves disease. With iRepertoire HTBI primers and Arm-PCR of CDR3 regions, TCR beta libraries were built. MiXCR, applied by TCRdb to the multiplex PCR reads, yields one record per CDR3 protein. This sample has approximately 250,000 distinct CDR3 sequences, with about 18% found just once. Time point in this sample: newly diagnosed GD, antithyroid drugs for less than 3 months. Researchers made the TCR library from RNA that was extracted from PBMCs.

This chain connects TRBV11-3 to TRBJ2-2, with 11 bases lining up with TRBD2. Source: peripheral blood mononuclear cells (PBMCs), taken at new diagnosis, from a patient treated with antithyroid drugs. The receptor's source is a female donor with Graves disease. The CDR3 spells CASSLGGTSGAGTGELFF. CDR3 bases: TGTGCCAGCAGCTTAGGCGGGACTAGCGGTGCGGGCACCGGGGAGCTGTTTTTT.